This is a list of T cell receptor beta chains from one sample in a study of blood T cell repertoires in COVID-19. Assay used: immunoSEQ multiplex PCR; TCRdb lists only in-frame clones, some missing. The table has 300,000 to 350,000 clones, about 87% seen once; the top ten hold more than 5%. Sequencing input: peripheral blood. Receptors originate from a woman aged 50 to 60 with COVID-19, enrolled during active disease. CDR3s include the opening cysteine and the closing phenylalanine or tryptophan. D genes are given only for firm matches. A clone size is listed for some rows: how often the clone was seen (once, few, many), or a class if it is expanded.

j_gene	abundance	d_gene	v_gene	CDR3aa	CDR3nt
TRBJ2-7	NA	NA	TRBV2	CASSRSTGFYEQYF	TGTGCCAGCAGTCGATCGACAGGTTTCTACGAGCAGTACTTC
TRBJ1-2	NA	NA	TRBV6-1	CASSEGGQPSYGYTF	TGTGCCAGCAGTGAAGGGGGGCAGCCTAGCTATGGCTACACCTTC
TRBJ2-5	NA	TRBD1	TRBV4-2	CASSPRRVTGGNQETQYF	TGTGCCAGCAGCCCCCGGAGGGTGACAGGGGGTAACCAAGAGACCCAGTACTTC
TRBJ2-1	NA	TRBD2	TRBV7-2	CASSLAITSGRPREQFF	TGTGCCAGCAGCTTAGCAATCACTAGCGGGAGGCCACGGGAGCAGTTCTTC
TRBJ2-1	NA	TRBD2	TRBV7-9	CASSLTGTSLSEQFF	TGTGCCAGCAGCTTAACCGGGACTAGCCTGAGTGAGCAGTTCTTC
TRBJ2-1	NA	TRBD1	TRBV19	CASRGTGVNYNEQFF	TGTGCCAGTAGGGGAACAGGGGTAAACTACAATGAGCAGTTCTTC
TRBJ2-3	NA	TRBD2	TRBV28	CASSFPKEMASGHNPDTQYF	TGTGCCAGCAGTTTCCCCAAGGAAATGGCTAGCGGGCACAATCCAGATACGCAGTATTTT
TRBJ1-6	NA	TRBD1	TRBV3-1/TRBV3-2	CASSQDPRTGTGGSPLHF	TGTGCCAGCAGCCAAGATCCCCGCACCGGGACAGGGGGGTCACCCCTCCACTTT
TRBJ1-2	NA	NA	TRBV7-9	CASSHPQGPHYGYTF	TGTGCCAGCAGCCACCCACAGGGCCCTCACTATGGCTACACCTTC
TRBJ1-1	NA	NA	TRBV5-1	CASSAVSSGRTEAFF	TGCGCCAGCAGCGCTGTCTCGAGCGGTCGGACTGAAGCTTTCTTT
TRBJ2-7	NA	TRBD1	TRBV28	CASLGDRVRYEQYF	TGTGCCAGCTTAGGGGACAGGGTAAGGTACGAGCAGTACTTC
TRBJ2-7	NA	TRBD2	TRBV6-5	CASIKTSGSYEQYF	TGTGCCAGCATTAAGACTAGCGGGAGCTACGAGCAGTACTTC
TRBJ2-5	NA	NA	TRBV30	CAWTPGRGTETQYF	TGTGCCTGGACACCGGGACGGGGGACAGAGACCCAGTACTTC
TRBJ2-7	NA	TRBD2	TRBV5-4	CASSGGGLAYEQYF	TGTGCCAGCAGCGGAGGCGGACTAGCTTACGAGCAGTACTTC
TRBJ1-5	NA	TRBD1	TRBV19	CASSQQGGNQPQHF	TGTGCCAGTAGCCAGCAGGGGGGCAATCAGCCCCAGCATTTT
TRBJ2-2	NA	TRBD1	TRBV5-1	CASSLVVLDRATGELFF	TGCGCCAGCAGCTTGGTCGTGCTGGACAGGGCCACCGGGGAGCTGTTTTTT
TRBJ1-4	NA	TRBD1	TRBV24-1	CATSDVGQGTTNEKLFF	TGTGCCACCAGTGATGTGGGACAGGGGACAACTAATGAAAAACTGTTTTTT
TRBJ1-1	NA	NA	TRBV30	CAWDRMNTEAFF	TGTGCCTGGGACAGGATGAACACTGAAGCTTTCTTT
TRBJ2-3	few	TRBD2	TRBV19	CAASGLAGTSDTQYF	TGTGCCGCGAGCGGACTAGCGGGGACATCAGATACGCAGTATTTT
TRBJ2-1	few	TRBD2	TRBV2	CASSTGTSYDNEQFF	TGTGCCAGCAGTACCGGGACTAGCTATGACAATGAGCAGTTCTTC
TRBJ2-5	NA	TRBD1	TRBV14	CASSQGAGGRPQETQYF	TGTGCCAGCAGCCAAGGGGCAGGGGGAAGGCCCCAAGAGACCCAGTACTTC
TRBJ2-3	NA	NA	TRBV4-2	CASSQVSSDTQYF	TGTGCCAGCAGCCAAGTCTCCAGTGATACGCAGTATTTT
TRBJ1-4	NA	TRBD1	TRBV6-5	CASSLTGGSEKLFF	TGTGCCAGCAGTTTGACAGGGGGCAGTGAAAAACTGTTTTTT
TRBJ2-5	NA	TRBD1	TRBV24-1	CATSDSEQGAAGETQYF	TGTGCCACCAGTGATTCGGAACAGGGGGCAGCGGGTGAGACCCAGTACTTC
TRBJ2-1	NA	TRBD2	TRBV19	CASSIRTSGRASEQFF	TGTGCCAGTAGTATTCGGACTAGCGGGAGGGCTTCAGAGCAGTTCTTC
TRBJ1-5	NA	TRBD1	TRBV7-6	CASSSGTGRNQPQHF	TGTGCCAGCAGTTCCGGGACAGGGAGAAATCAGCCCCAGCATTTT
TRBJ2-7	NA	TRBD2	TRBV19	CAVGVAGGDYEQYF	TGTGCCGTAGGAGTAGCGGGTGGGGACTACGAGCAGTACTTC
TRBJ2-5	NA	NA	TRBV28	CASSHRQEETQYF	TGTGCCAGCAGCCACCGACAAGAAGAGACCCAGTACTTC
TRBJ2-1	NA	TRBD2	TRBV12-5	CASGIQLAGGLSEQFF	TGTGCTAGTGGTATTCAACTAGCGGGAGGGTTAAGTGAGCAGTTCTTC
TRBJ2-3	NA	TRBD2	TRBV7-8	CASSSGGRGTDTQYF	TGTGCCAGCAGCTCGGGGGGGAGAGGGACAGATACGCAGTATTTT
TRBJ2-2	NA	NA	TRBV7-3	CASSPSPVDTGELFF	TGTGCCAGCAGCCCTAGCCCCGTGGACACCGGGGAGCTGTTTTTT
TRBJ1-1	few	NA	TRBV3-1/TRBV3-2	CASSPLQGSRSEAFF	TGTGCCAGCAGCCCCCTTCAGGGTAGTCGATCTGAAGCTTTCTTT
TRBJ1-3	once	NA	TRBV28	CASRSRLGVRMQGNTIYF	TGTGCCAGCAGGTCCCGCTTAGGGGTCAGGATGCAAGGAAACACCATATATTTT
TRBJ2-7	NA	TRBD1	TRBV7-2	CASSLGTGGAGYEQYF	TGTGCCAGCAGCTTAGGGACAGGGGGCGCCGGGTACGAGCAGTACTTC
TRBJ1-1	NA	TRBD1	TRBV5-1	CASSPSTGLAGAFF	TGCGCCAGCAGCCCATCGACAGGGCTAGCTGGAGCTTTCTTT
TRBJ2-3	once	TRBD2	TRBV5-4	CASTQAGERTDTQYF	TGTGCCAGCACTCAAGCGGGAGAAAGGACAGATACGCAGTATTTT